This passage covers 27 T cell receptor beta chains from one sample sequenced in a study of blood T cell repertoires in COVID-19. Assay used: immunoSEQ multiplex PCR; TCRdb lists only in-frame clones, some missing. The sample lists 150,000 to 200,000 clones, approximately 86% occurring once. The sequenced sample consisted of peripheral blood. All receptors come from a man aged 45 to 65 with active or convalescent COVID-19.

About this clone: Its ends do not fully match the called genes, so a read error is possible. The chain carries TRBV6-5 and TRBJ2-7; TRBD2 is a possible D gene (5 bases). CDR1 and CDR2 from the germline V gene are MNHEY and SVGAGI. CDR3 length equals 11 residues. The CDR3 is CASSLPPGKYF. The CDR3 nucleotides are TGTGCCAGCAGCCTCCCCCCGGGGAAATATTTC.

The table lists this clone with many counts. The sample carries other DNA sequences with the same CDR3. In DNA form, the CDR3 reads TGTGCCAGCTCACCCCCTTCCTTATACGAGCAGTACTTC. Its protein product is CASSPPSLYEQYF. The J gene is TRBJ2-7, the V gene TRBV18, with D unresolved. Germline V CDR1 and CDR2: KGHSH, LQKENI. The CDR3 extends over 13 amino acids. Trimming took off 3 bases at V and 4 bases at J, with 10 bases between the two ends.

This chain links TRBV7-2 with TRBJ1-1; 9 positions agree with TRBD1. The J segment lost 11 bases and the V segment lost 1 base, leaving 8 bases of the junction unmatched. The CDR3 is made up of 14 amino acids. Germline CDR1 SGHTA, CDR2 FQGNSA. The CDR3 DNA reads TGTGCCAGCAGCTTAGTTTCGACAGGGGGGCCGGCTTTCTTT. Its translation is CASSLVSTGGPAFF.

This clone was seen a single time. The chain couples TRBV6-2 or TRBV6-3 to TRBJ2-7; D not resolved. Germline lookup yields CDR1 MNHEY and CDR2 SVGEGT. Trimming shortened V by 4 bases and J by 0 bases, and 10 bases separated the two germline ends. CDR3 length: 14 amino acids. CDR3 loop: CASSSQSDSYEQYF. CDR3 nucleotide sequence: TGTGCCAGCAGTTCCCAGTCTGACTCCTACGAGCAGTACTTC.

This chain links TRBV11-1 with TRBJ2-5; D possibly corresponds to TRBD2 (5 bases). The germline V gene encodes CDR1 SGHAT and CDR2 FQDESV (reference sequence). Trimming cost V 3 bases and J 1 base, with 12 bases left between them. The CDR3 extends over 15 amino acids. The CDR3 sequence is CASSFFGNPQETQYF. The CDR3, as DNA: TGTGCCAGCAGCTTTTTCGGGAACCCCCAAGAGACCCAGTACTTC.

J is TRBJ1-3 and V is TRBV19, with TRBD1 as a possible D gene (5 bases). V gave up 5 bases and J gave up 3 bases, with 17 bases separating them. The CDR3 runs 16 residues. In germline, CDR1 is LNHDA, CDR2 SQIVND (reference sequence). CDR3 residues: CASSWDSGGSGNTIYF. As DNA, the CDR3 is TGTGCCAGTAGTTGGGACTCCGGGGGGAGTGGAAACACCATATATTTT.

The chain carries TRBV4-2 and TRBJ1-5; TRBD1 matches at 8 bases. V was pared by 0 bases and J by 6 bases, with 4 bases of the junction left unmatched. Germline lookup yields CDR1 LGHNA and CDR2 YNFKEQ. The CDR3 runs 15 residues. The CDR3 sequence: CASSQERTGIQPQHF. The CDR3 coding sequence is TGTGCCAGCAGCCAAGAAAGGACAGGGATTCAGCCCCAGCATTTT.

This chain connects TRBV12-5 to TRBJ2-7; TRBD2 might be the D (6 bases). V gave up 7 bases and J gave up 5 bases, with 18 bases separating them. The length of the CDR3 is 14 residues. Germline loops: CDR1 LGHNT, CDR2 FRNRAP. Here the CDR3 DNA reads TGTGCTAGTGCTCTCTTCGGGAGCCGGAACGAGCAGTACTTC. Encoded protein: CASALFGSRNEQYF.

The chain carries TRBV5-4 and TRBJ2-7, with a possible D match to TRBD2 (5 bases). This CDR3 is built from 14 residues. Between the trimmed V and J ends, which lost 4 bases and 1 base, there was a span of 12 bases. Germline CDR1 is SGHNT and CDR2 is YYREEE (reference sequence). The CDR3 loop reads CASSNAGGSYEQYF. The CDR3 DNA sequence: TGTGCCAGCAGCAACGCGGGTGGGTCCTACGAGCAGTACTTC.

This clone was picked up one time. The chain is built from TRBV20-1 and TRBJ1-2; 8 positions agree with TRBD1. The CDR3 consists of 11 residues. The germline V gene has CDR1 DFQATT and CDR2 SNEGSKA (reference sequence). CDR3 DNA sequence: TGCAGGGCGACAGGGGACTATGGCTACACCTTC. Amino acid sequence: CRATGDYGYTF.

The chain couples TRBV23-1 to TRBJ2-3, with 12 nucleotides matching TRBD2. TRBV23-1 counts as an open reading frame of uncertain function. The ends lost 2 bases at V and 6 bases at J; junction bases unmatched: 3. The CDR3 is 15 amino acids. The CDR3 coding sequence is TGCGCCAGCAGTCAAAGACTAGCGGGAGCGGATACGCAGTATTTT. Translated: CASSQRLAGADTQYF.

The V and J genes are TRBV9 and TRBJ2-5; D may be TRBD2 (6 bases). This CDR3 region has 15 residues. Between the trimmed V and J ends, which lost 0 bases and 5 bases, there was a span of 14 bases. The germline CDR1 and CDR2 sequences are SGDLS and YYNGEE. CDR3 sequence: CASSVGRGAGETQYF. The DNA for the CDR3 is TGTGCCAGCAGCGTAGGGAGGGGCGCCGGGGAGACCCAGTACTTC.

This chain uses TRBV11-2 with TRBJ2-5, with 8 nucleotides matching TRBD1. V lost 4 bases, J lost 2 bases, and 9 bases stayed unmatched. This CDR3 has 16 residues. Germline V gene data show CDR1 as SGHAT and CDR2 as FQNNGV. CDR3 amino acids: CASSSPAGGGQETQYF. The CDR3 coding sequence is TGTGCCAGCAGCTCCCCCGCAGGGGGCGGGCAAGAGACCCAGTACTTC.

The chain couples TRBV2 to TRBJ2-7; D possibly corresponds to TRBD1 (6 bases). V dropped 3 bases and J dropped 0 bases, with 12 bases sitting between them. CDR1 is SNHLY, CDR2 FYNNEI, per germline. CDR3 length equals 15 residues. CDR3 nucleotides: TGTGCCAGCAGTGAGGGCAGGGGCCTCTCCTACGAGCAGTACTTC. It codes for CASSEGRGLSYEQYF. Full variable domain (missing parts from reference TRBV2 and TRBJ2-7): EPEVTQTPSHQVTQMGQEVILRCVPISNHLYFYWYRQILGQKVEFLVSFYNNEISEKSEIFDDQFSVERPDGSNFTLKIRSTKLEDSAMYFCASSEGRGLSYEQYFGPGTRLTVT.

V usage is TRBV7-2 and J usage is TRBJ1-1; D might be TRBD1 (5 bases). The CDR3 has 15 amino acids. V dropped 4 bases and J dropped 0 bases, with 12 bases sitting between them. The V gene's germline CDR1 is SGHTA and CDR2 FQGNSA. CDR3 protein: CASSSLGVMNTEAFF. The CDR3 DNA reads as TGTGCCAGCAGCTCCCTAGGGGTCATGAACACTGAAGCTTTCTTT. The whole variable domain, filled in from reference TRBV7-2 and TRBJ1-1, reads GAGVSQSPSNKVTEKGKDVELRCDPISGHTALYWYRQSLGQGLEFLIYFQGNSAPDKSGLPSDRFSAERTGGSVSTLTIQRTQQEDSAVYLCASSSLGVMNTEAFFGQGTRLTVV.

This clone was detected only once. V and J are TRBV19 and TRBJ2-3, with 11 bases fitting TRBD1. The germline CDR1 and CDR2 sequences are LNHDA and SQIVND (reference sequence). CDR3 size: 14 residues. The CDR3 region is CATQGQGGTDTQYF. CDR3 sequence (DNA): TGTGCTACCCAGGGACAGGGGGGGACAGATACGCAGTATTTT.

The chain carries TRBV29-1 and TRBJ2-7, with a possible D match to TRBD1 (5 bases). Trimming left V 3 bases short and J 0 bases short, with 12 bases between. Germline CDR1 is SQVTM and CDR2 is ANQGSEA. CDR3 size: 14 residues. The CDR3 coding sequence is TGCAGCGTTGATCCTACAGGCAGCTCCTACGAGCAGTACTTC. It yields the protein CSVDPTGSSYEQYF.

The chain carries TRBV7-2 and TRBJ2-7; possible D gene TRBD1, 5 bases. The CDR3 contains 13 residues. Trimming stripped 3 bases from V and 6 bases from J, with 12 bases between. Looked up from germline, CDR1 is SGHTA and CDR2 is FQGNSA. CDR3 bases: TGTGCCAGCAGCTTGGACACCTTCGCCGAGCAGTACTTC. Residues: CASSLDTFAEQYF. Based on the CDR3 plus reference TRBV7-2 and TRBJ2-7, the full variable domain is GAGVSQSPSNKVTEKGKDVELRCDPISGHTALYWYRQSLGQGLEFLIYFQGNSAPDKSGLPSDRFSAERTGGSVSTLTIQRTQQEDSAVYLCASSLDTFAEQYFGPGTRLTVT.

CDR3 residues: CASSFQQGAETQYF. CDR3 DNA: TGTGCCAGCAGTTTTCAACAGGGGGCTGAGACCCAGTACTTC. The rearrangement uses TRBV28 and TRBJ2-5; TRBD1 matches at 9 bases. The V segment lost 3 bases and the J segment 5 bases; nucleotides outside the gene matches: 4. The CDR3 runs 14 residues. Germline V gives CDR1 MDHEN, CDR2 SYDVKM. The entire variable domain, with the rest obtained from reference TRBV28 and TRBJ2-5, is as follows: DVKVTQSSRYLVKRTGEKVFLECVQDMDHENMFWYRQDPGLGLRLIYFSYDVKMKEKGDIPEGYSVSREKKERFSLILESASTNQTSMYLCASSFQQGAETQYFGPGTRLLVL.

This chain links TRBV5-1 with TRBJ2-3, with unresolved D. Deletions cut 0 bases from V and 1 base from J, with 3 bases between. Per the germline V gene, CDR1 is SGHRS and CDR2 is YFSETQ. This CDR3 is 13 amino acids long. The CDR3 region has the DNA TGCGCCAGCAGCTTGGTCGGCACAGATACGCAGTATTTT. Amino acids: CASSLVGTDTQYF.

This chain uses TRBV6-5 with TRBJ2-1, with 8 bases fitting TRBD2. Germline V lookup: CDR1 MNHEY, CDR2 SVGAGI. After removal of 7 bases from V and 2 bases from J, the junction contained 4 bases not matched to a gene. The CDR3 spans 14 residues. The CDR3 loop is CASKVAGTYNEQFF. In DNA form, the CDR3 reads TGTGCCAGCAAGGTAGCGGGGACCTACAATGAGCAGTTCTTC.

Regarding this clone: The same CDR3 is also encoded by other DNA sequences in this sample. This sequence joins TRBV30 and TRBJ1-5; no firm D call. CDR1 and CDR2 from the germline V gene are GTSNPN and SVGIG (reference sequence). The V and J ends lost 3 bases and 6 bases respectively, with 9 bases between them. The CDR3 covers 12 residues. CDR3 residues: CAWSSGPQPQHF. As DNA, the CDR3 is TGTGCCTGGAGCTCAGGTCCTCAGCCCCAGCATTTT.

As concerns this clone: At one end the junction does not follow the germline gene, possibly because of a read error. The same CDR3 arises from other DNA sequences in this sample as well. The gene calls are TRBV2 and TRBJ2-6; possibly TRBD1 for D (6 bases). There are 15 residues in the CDR3. Germline V gene data show CDR1 as SNHLY and CDR2 as FYNNEI. The chain's CDR3 is CASREAGAGANVLTF. In nucleotides, the CDR3 is TGTGCCAGCAGGGAAGCAGGGGCCGGGGCCAACGTCCTGACTTTC.

The chain employs TRBV9 and TRBJ2-2, with 13 positions matching TRBD2. V dropped 3 bases and J dropped 4; count of bases not matched to a gene: 3. Germline assignment: CDR1 SGDLS and CDR2 YYNGEE. This CDR3 comprises 16 residues. CDR3 coding DNA: TGTGCCAGCAGCGCGGGACTAGCGGGGCCCACCGGGGAGCTGTTTTTT. It encodes CASSAGLAGPTGELFF. The entire variable domain, with the rest obtained from reference TRBV9 and TRBJ2-2, is as follows: DSGVTQTPKHLITATGQRVTLRCSPRSGDLSVYWYQQSLDQGLQFLIQYYNGEERAKGNILERFSAQQFPDLHSELNLSSLELGDSALYFCASSAGLAGPTGELFFGEGSRLTVL.

V usage is TRBV5-4 and J usage is TRBJ2-7; 11 bases fit TRBD1. With 4 bases clipped from V and 4 bases from J, the junction kept 4 bases outside the gene matches. Germline V gene lookup returns CDR1 SGHNT and CDR2 YYREEE (reference sequence). The CDR3 has 14 amino acids. CDR3 sequence reads: CASSRGQGVYEQYF. The DNA of the CDR3 is TGTGCCAGCAGCCGGGGACAGGGGGTATACGAGCAGTACTTC.

In its sample, this clone was seen a few times. The chain recombines TRBV28 with TRBJ1-1; D possibly corresponds to TRBD1 (5 bases). The CDR3 consists of 13 residues. Germline V gene data show CDR1 as MDHEN and CDR2 as SYDVKM. Trimming took 3 bases from V and 7 from J, leaving 12 bases between them. CDR3 sequence reads: CASSLGQGVEAFF. CDR3 coding DNA: TGTGCCAGCAGTTTGGGGCAGGGCGTTGAAGCTTTCTTT.

This chain joins TRBV9 and TRBJ2-2, with D possibly being TRBD1 (6 bases). Trimming stripped 6 bases from V and 3 bases from J, with 18 bases between. CDR1 and CDR2 (germline): SGDLS, YYNGEE. This CDR3 is built from 16 residues. The CDR3 loop reads CASNRDRILDTGELFF. CDR3 sequence (DNA): TGTGCCAGCAATCGCGACAGGATTTTGGACACCGGGGAGCTGTTTTTT.